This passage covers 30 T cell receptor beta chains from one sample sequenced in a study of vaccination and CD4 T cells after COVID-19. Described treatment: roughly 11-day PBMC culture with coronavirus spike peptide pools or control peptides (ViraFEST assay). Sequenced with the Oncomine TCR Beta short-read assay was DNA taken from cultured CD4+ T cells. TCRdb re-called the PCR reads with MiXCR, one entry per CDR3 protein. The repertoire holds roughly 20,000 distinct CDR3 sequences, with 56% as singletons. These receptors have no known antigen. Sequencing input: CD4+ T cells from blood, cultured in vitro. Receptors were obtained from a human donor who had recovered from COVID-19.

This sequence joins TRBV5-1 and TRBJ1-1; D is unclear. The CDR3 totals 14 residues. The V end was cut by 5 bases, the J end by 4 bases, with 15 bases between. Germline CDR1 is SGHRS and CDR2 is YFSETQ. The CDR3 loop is CASRYLAGTTEAFF. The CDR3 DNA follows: TGCGCCAGCAGATATCTGGCGGGTACCACTGAAGCTTTCTTT.

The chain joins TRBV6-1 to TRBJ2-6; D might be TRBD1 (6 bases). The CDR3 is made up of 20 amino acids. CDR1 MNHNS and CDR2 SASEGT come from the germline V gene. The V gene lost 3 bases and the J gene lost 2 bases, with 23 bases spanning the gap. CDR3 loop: CASSEGGTGRREPGANVLTF. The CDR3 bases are TGTGCCAGCAGTGAGGGCGGTACAGGGAGAAGGGAGCCTGGGGCCAACGTCCTGACTTTC.

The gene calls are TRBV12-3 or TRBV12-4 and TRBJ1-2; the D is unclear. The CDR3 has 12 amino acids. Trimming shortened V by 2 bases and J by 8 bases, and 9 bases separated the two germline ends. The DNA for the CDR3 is TGTGCCAGCAGTTTACCCTCTGGGGGCTACACCTTC. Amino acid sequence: CASSLPSGGYTF.

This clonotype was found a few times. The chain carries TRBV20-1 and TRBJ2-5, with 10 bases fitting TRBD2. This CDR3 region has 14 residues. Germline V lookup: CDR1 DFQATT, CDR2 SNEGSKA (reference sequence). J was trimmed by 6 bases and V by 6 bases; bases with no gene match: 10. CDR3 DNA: TGCAGTGCGTTAGCGGGGGGAGCCGGGAAGACCCAGTACTTC. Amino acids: CSALAGGAGKTQYF.

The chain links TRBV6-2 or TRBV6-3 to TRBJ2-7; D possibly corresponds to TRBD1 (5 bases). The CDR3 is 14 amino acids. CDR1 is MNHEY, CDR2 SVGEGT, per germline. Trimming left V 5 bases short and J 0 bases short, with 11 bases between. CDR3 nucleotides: TGTGCCAGCAGTGACAGCCTTCCCTCCTACGAGCAGTACTTC. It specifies CASSDSLPSYEQYF.

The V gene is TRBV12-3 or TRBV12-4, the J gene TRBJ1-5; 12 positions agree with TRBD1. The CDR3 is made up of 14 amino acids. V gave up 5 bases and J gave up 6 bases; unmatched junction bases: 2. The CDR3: CASSGTGGIQPQHF. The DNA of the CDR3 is TGTGCCAGCAGTGGGACAGGGGGCATTCAGCCCCAGCATTTT.

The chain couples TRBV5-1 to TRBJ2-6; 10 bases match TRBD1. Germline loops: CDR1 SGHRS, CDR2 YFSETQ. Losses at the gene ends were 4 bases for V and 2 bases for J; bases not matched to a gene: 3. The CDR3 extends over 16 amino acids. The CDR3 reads CASSPGTGAGANVLTF. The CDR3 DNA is TGCGCCAGCAGCCCCGGGACAGGGGCTGGGGCCAACGTCCTGACTTTC.

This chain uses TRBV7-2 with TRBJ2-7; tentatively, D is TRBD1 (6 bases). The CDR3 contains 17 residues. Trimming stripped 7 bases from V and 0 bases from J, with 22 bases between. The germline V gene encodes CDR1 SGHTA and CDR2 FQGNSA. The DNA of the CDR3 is TGTGCCAGCACCCAGGGGTTCGGGACACCCCTCTCCTACGAGCAGTACTTC. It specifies CASTQGFGTPLSYEQYF.

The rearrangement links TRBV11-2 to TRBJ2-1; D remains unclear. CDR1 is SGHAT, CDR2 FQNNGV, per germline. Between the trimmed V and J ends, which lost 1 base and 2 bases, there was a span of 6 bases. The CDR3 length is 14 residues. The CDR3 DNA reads TGTGCCAGCAGCTTAGTCCCGCCCTACAATGAGCAGTTCTTC. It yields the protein CASSLVPPYNEQFF.

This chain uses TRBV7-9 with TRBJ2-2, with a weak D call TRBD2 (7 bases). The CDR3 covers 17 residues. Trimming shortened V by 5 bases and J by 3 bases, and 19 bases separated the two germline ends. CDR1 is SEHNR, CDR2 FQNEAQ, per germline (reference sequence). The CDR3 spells CASSPRGGATYTGELFF. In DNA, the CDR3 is TGTGCCAGCAGCCCTAGGGGGGGCGCGACCTACACCGGGGAGCTGTTTTTT.

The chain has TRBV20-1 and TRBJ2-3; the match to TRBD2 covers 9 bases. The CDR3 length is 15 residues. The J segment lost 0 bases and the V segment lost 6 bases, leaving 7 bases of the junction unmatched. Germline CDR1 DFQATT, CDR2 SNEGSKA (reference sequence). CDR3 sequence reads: CSAASGKSSTDTQYF. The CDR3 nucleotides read TGCAGTGCGGCTAGCGGGAAATCTAGCACAGATACGCAGTATTTT.

Here the CDR3 DNA reads TGTGCCAGTAAAGGACAGGGGAGGGCCGGGGAGCTGTTTTTT. It codes for CASKGQGRAGELFF. This sequence joins TRBV19 and TRBJ2-2; 9 positions agree with TRBD1. Losses at the gene ends were 7 bases for V and 6 bases for J; bases not matched to a gene: 6. This CDR3 region has 14 residues. CDR1 and CDR2 (germline): LNHDA, SQIVND (reference sequence).

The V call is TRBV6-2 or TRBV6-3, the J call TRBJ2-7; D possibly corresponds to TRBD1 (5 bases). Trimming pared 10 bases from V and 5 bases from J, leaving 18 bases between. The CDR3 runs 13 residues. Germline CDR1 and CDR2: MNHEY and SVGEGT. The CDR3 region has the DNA TGTGCCACCGGAGAGACAGTTCCTCACGAGCAGTACTTC. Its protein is CATGETVPHEQYF.

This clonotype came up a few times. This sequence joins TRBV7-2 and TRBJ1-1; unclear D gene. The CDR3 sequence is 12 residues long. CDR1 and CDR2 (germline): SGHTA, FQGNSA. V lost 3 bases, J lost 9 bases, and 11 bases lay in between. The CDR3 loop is CASSFQSPKAFF. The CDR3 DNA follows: TGTGCCAGCAGCTTTCAGAGTCCTAAAGCTTTCTTT.

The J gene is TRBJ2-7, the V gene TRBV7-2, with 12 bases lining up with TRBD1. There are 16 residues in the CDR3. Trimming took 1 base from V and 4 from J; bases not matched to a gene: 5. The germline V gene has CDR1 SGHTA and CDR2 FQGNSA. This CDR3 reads CASSLVPGQGAYEQYF. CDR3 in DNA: TGTGCCAGCAGCTTAGTACCGGGACAGGGGGCATACGAGCAGTACTTC.

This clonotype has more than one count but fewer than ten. CDR3 loop: CASSWDRVSYGYTF. CDR3 sequence (DNA): TGTGCCAGCAGCTGGGACAGGGTGTCCTATGGCTACACCTTC. The rearrangement uses TRBV7-2 and TRBJ1-2; TRBD1 matches at 9 bases. Per the germline V gene, CDR1 is SGHTA and CDR2 is FQGNSA. Trimming at V came to 4 bases and at J to 4 bases, leaving 4 bases not matched to a gene. There are 14 residues in the CDR3. Combining the CDR3 with reference TRBV7-2 and TRBJ1-2 gives the whole variable domain GAGVSQSPSNKVTEKGKDVELRCDPISGHTALYWYRQSLGQGLEFLIYFQGNSAPDKSGLPSDRFSAERTGGSVSTLTIQRTQQEDSAVYLCASSWDRVSYGYTFGSGTRLTVV.

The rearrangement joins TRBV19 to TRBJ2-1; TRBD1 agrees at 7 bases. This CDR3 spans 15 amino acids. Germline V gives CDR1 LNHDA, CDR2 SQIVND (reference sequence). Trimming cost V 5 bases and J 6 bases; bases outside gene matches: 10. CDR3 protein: CASSVGGAIVNEQFF. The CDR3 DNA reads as TGTGCCAGTAGTGTAGGGGGCGCGATAGTCAATGAGCAGTTCTTC.

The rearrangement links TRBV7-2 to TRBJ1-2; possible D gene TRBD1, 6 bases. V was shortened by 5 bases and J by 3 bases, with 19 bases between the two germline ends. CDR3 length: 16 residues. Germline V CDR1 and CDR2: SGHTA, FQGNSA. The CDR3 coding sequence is TGTGCCAGCAGCCTAAGCGGGGGGGGCGCTCACTATGGCTACACCTTC. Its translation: CASSLSGGGAHYGYTF.

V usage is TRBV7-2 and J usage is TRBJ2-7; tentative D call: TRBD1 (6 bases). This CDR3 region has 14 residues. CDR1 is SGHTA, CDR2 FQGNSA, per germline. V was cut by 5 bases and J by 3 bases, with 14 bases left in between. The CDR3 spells CASSPGAERYEQYF. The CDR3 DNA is TGTGCCAGCAGCCCAGGGGCGGAGCGCTACGAGCAGTACTTC.

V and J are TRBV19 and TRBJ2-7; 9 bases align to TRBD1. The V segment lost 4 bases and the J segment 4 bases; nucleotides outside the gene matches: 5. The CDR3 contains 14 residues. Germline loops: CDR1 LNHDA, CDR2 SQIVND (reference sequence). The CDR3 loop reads CASSSTGGIYEQYF. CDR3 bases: TGTGCCAGTAGTAGCACAGGGGGCATTTACGAGCAGTACTTC.

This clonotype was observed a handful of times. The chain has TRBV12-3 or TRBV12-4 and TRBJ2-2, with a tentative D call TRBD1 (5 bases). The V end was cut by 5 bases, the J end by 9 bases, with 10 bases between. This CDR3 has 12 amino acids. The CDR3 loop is CASSPDSRELFF. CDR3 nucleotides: TGTGCCAGCAGTCCAGACAGTCGGGAGCTGTTTTTT.

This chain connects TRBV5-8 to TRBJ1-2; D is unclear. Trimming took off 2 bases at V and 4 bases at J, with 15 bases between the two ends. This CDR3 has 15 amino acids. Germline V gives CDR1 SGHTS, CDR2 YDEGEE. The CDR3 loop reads CASSFGVAISYGYTF. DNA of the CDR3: TGTGCCAGCAGCTTTGGAGTAGCGATCAGCTATGGCTACACCTTC.

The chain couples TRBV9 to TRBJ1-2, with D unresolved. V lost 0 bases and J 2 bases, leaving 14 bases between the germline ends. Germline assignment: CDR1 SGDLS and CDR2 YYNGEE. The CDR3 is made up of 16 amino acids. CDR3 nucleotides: TGTGCCAGCAGCGTAGATCCGACCTCACGGAACTATGGCTACACCTTC. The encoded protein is CASSVDPTSRNYGYTF.

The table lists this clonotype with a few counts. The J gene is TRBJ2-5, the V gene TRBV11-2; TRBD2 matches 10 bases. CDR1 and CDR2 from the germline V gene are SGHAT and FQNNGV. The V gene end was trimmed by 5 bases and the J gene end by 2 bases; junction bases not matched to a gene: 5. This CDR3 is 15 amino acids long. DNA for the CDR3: TGTGCCAGCAGCCCCCTACTAGCGGGGCAAGAGACCCAGTACTTC. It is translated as CASSPLLAGQETQYF.

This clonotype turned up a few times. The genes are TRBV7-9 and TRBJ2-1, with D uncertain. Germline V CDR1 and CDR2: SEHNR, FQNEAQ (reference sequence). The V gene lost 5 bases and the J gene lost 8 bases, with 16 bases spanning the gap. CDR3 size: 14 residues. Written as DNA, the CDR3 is TGTGCCAGCAGCCTTCCTCCCCGGGTCCATGAGCAGTTCTTC. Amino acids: CASSLPPRVHEQFF.

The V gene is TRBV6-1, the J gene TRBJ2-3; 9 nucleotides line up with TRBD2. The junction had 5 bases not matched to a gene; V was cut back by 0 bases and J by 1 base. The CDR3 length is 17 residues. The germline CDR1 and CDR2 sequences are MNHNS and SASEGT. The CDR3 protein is CASSEAFLAGRTDTQYF. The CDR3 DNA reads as TGTGCCAGCAGTGAAGCGTTCCTAGCGGGACGCACAGATACGCAGTATTTT.

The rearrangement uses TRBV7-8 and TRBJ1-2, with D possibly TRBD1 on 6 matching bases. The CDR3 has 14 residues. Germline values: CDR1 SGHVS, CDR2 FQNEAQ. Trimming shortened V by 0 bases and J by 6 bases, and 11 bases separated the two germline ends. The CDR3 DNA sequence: TGTGCCAGCAGCTTAGCGGGGGGGGCTAATGGCTACACCTTC. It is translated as CASSLAGGANGYTF.

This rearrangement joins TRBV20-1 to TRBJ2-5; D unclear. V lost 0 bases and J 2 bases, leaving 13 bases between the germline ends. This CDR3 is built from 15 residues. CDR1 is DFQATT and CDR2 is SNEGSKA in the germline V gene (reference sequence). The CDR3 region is CSARDIRTAQETQYF. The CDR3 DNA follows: TGCAGTGCTAGAGATATAAGGACGGCACAAGAGACCCAGTACTTC.

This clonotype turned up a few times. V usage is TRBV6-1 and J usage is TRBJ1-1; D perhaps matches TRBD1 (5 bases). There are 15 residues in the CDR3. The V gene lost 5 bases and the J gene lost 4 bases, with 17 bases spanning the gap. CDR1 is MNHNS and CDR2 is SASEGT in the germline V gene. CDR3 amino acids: CASSTGAGLGTEAFF. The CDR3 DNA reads TGTGCCAGCAGTACCGGGGCGGGGTTGGGCACTGAAGCTTTCTTT.

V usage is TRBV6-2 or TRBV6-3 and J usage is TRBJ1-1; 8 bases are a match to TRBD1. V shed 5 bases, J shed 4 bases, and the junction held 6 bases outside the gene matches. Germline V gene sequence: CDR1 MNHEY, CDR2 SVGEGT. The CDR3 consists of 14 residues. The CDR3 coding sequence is TGTGCCAGCAGTGACAGGGGCGGCGGCACTGAAGCTTTCTTT. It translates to CASSDRGGGTEAFF.